The 26 T cell receptor beta chains listed next were all sequenced from one sample in a study of technical replicates of blood from a handful of donors (dated by TCRdb to 2015 to 2018). The library was prepared using the immunoSEQ multiplex PCR assay. What TCRdb holds here is the immuneACCESS table cut down to in-frame rearrangements. Part of the clones is not present; checked against another copy, under half of the missing clones reflect an unresolved V gene, and the others are unexplained. The table for this sample lists roughly 60,000 clones; approximately 90% of them were counted only once. Roughly 5.2% of the sample is held by the ten biggest clonotypes. The sequenced sample consisted of PBMCs. The receptors here all came from a human donor in good health. Some clones in this sample may be carry-over from other donors' samples.

V usage is TRBV6-5 and J usage is TRBJ2-7; 9 bases match TRBD1. The CDR3 sequence is 13 residues long. V lost 6 bases to trimming and J lost 7 bases; unmatched junction nucleotides: 7. CDR1 is MNHEY and CDR2 is SVGAGI in the germline V gene. This CDR3 reads CASSRGQGREQYF. For the CDR3, the DNA is TGTGCCAGCAGCCGGGGACAGGGCAGGGAGCAGTACTTC.

This chain uses TRBV1 with TRBJ1-1. TRBV1 is flagged as a pseudogene. CDR3 length: 16 residues. CDR3 in DNA: TGCACCAGCAGCCAACCTATCTACCTGATGAACACTGAAGCTTTCTTT. Its protein is CTSSQPIYLMNTEAFF.

V gene TRBV4-2 combines with J gene TRBJ2-4; 7 nucleotides match TRBD2. Losses at the gene ends were 0 bases for V and 10 bases for J; bases not matched to a gene: 6. Germline V lookup: CDR1 LGHNA, CDR2 YNFKEQ. CDR3 length: 14 residues. The CDR3 region has the DNA TGTGCCAGCAGCCAAGATCAGCCGGGGGGAATTCAGTACTTC. Its translation: CASSQDQPGGIQYF.

This clone was seen only once. The gene calls are TRBV5-1 and TRBJ2-7; 11 bases fit TRBD2. Germline V gene sequence: CDR1 SGHRS, CDR2 YFSETQ. The V segment lost 5 bases and the J segment 7 bases; nucleotides outside the gene matches: 8. This CDR3 contains 14 residues. The CDR3 is CASRIAGGSGEQYF. The CDR3 bases are TGCGCCAGCAGGATAGCGGGAGGGTCAGGGGAGCAGTACTTC.

This chain links TRBV7-8 with TRBJ2-3; the D is unclear. V was cut by 0 bases and J by 0 bases, with 4 bases left in between. The CDR3 extends over 14 amino acids. CDR1 and CDR2 from the germline V gene are SGHVS and FQNEAQ. The CDR3 protein is CASSLASSTDTQYF. Here the CDR3 DNA reads TGTGCCAGCAGCTTAGCCTCTAGCACAGATACGCAGTATTTT. Supplemented by reference TRBV7-8 and TRBJ2-3, the full variable domain reads GAGVSQSPRYKVAKRGQDVALRCDPISGHVSLFWYQQALGQGPEFLTYFQNEAQLDKSGLPSDRFFAERPEGSVSTLKIQRTQQEDSAVYLCASSLASSTDTQYFGPGTRLTVL.

The chain recombines TRBV6-5 with TRBJ2-1; TRBD2 is a possible D gene (5 bases). Germline V CDR1 and CDR2: MNHEY, SVGAGI. There are 12 residues in the CDR3. V lost 6 bases, J lost 8 bases, and 11 bases lay in between. CDR3: CASSLTRDEQFF. The CDR3 bases are TGTGCCAGCAGCCTAACTAGAGATGAGCAGTTCTTC.

The chain carries TRBV4-2 and TRBJ1-2; a weak D match, TRBD1 (6 bases). V lost 0 bases and J 8 bases, leaving 13 bases between the germline ends. This CDR3 region has 14 residues. Germline V gene data show CDR1 as LGHNA and CDR2 as YNFKEQ. The CDR3 nucleotides read TGTGCCAGCAGCCAAGAATCGGGGGGCGTCGGCTACACCTTC. This encodes CASSQESGGVGYTF.

V and J are TRBV19 and TRBJ1-5; 7 positions match TRBD1. The junction had 7 bases not matched to a gene; V was cut back by 6 bases and J by 2 bases. CDR1 is LNHDA and CDR2 is SQIVND in the germline V gene (reference sequence). The CDR3 is 15 residues long. The CDR3 loop is CASSRGGRGNQPQHF. The CDR3 DNA follows: TGTGCCAGTAGCCGAGGGGGCAGGGGCAATCAGCCCCAGCATTTT.

The chain couples TRBV5-5 to TRBJ2-1; D is unresolved. V was clipped by 4 bases and J by 3 bases, with 17 bases between them. Germline V gene lookup returns CDR1 SGHKS and CDR2 YYEKEE (reference sequence). This CDR3 comprises 16 residues. The CDR3 reads CASSPPVPGIYNEQFF. The CDR3 DNA is TGTGCCAGCAGCCCTCCCGTACCCGGTATCTACAATGAGCAGTTCTTC. Variable domain in full (rest from reference TRBV5-5 and TRBJ2-1): DAGVTQSPTHLIKTRGQQVTLRCSPISGHKSVSWYQQVLGQGPQFIFQYYEKEERGRGNFPDRFSARQFPNYSSELNVNALLLGDSALYLCASSPPVPGIYNEQFFGPGTRLTVL.

This clone was detected only once. J is TRBJ2-7 and V is TRBV30; no clear D. V was cut by 5 bases and J by 0 bases, with 8 bases left in between. The CDR3 length is 12 residues. Germline CDR1 reads GTSNPN; CDR2 reads SVGIG (reference sequence). CDR3 protein: CAWGGRSYEQYF. The CDR3 DNA reads as TGTGCCTGGGGCGGCCGCTCCTACGAGCAGTACTTC.

V and J are TRBV11-1 and TRBJ1-3; TRBD1 is a possible D gene (5 bases). V dropped 1 base and J dropped 0 bases, with 10 bases sitting between them. The CDR3 has 16 amino acids. CDR1 is SGHAT, CDR2 FQDESV, per germline (reference sequence). The CDR3 here is CASSLGGTASGNTIYF. Written as DNA, the CDR3 is TGTGCCAGCAGCTTAGGAGGGACTGCCTCTGGAAACACCATATATTTT.

The chain employs TRBV5-8 and TRBJ2-1; 11 bases match TRBD2. Per germline, CDR1 SGHTS and CDR2 YDEGEE. This CDR3 spans 16 amino acids. J gave up 13 bases and V 4 bases, and 16 bases lay outside the gene matches. CDR3 amino acids: CASSAYTSGGAVAQFF. The CDR3, as DNA: TGTGCCAGCAGCGCCTATACTAGCGGGGGCGCCGTGGCACAGTTCTTC.

The gene calls are TRBV6-6 and TRBJ2-3; 12 nucleotides match TRBD1. The CDR3 length is 15 residues. V shed 7 bases and J 4 bases; nucleotides not matched to a gene: 6. CDR1 MNHNY and CDR2 SVGAGI come from the germline V gene (reference sequence). The CDR3 DNA sequence: TGTGCCAGCATCCGAGGGACAGGGGGCCCAGATACGCAGTATTTT. It translates to CASIRGTGGPDTQYF.

This clone was observed a handful of times. This sequence joins TRBV11-2 and TRBJ2-7, with 11 bases identical to TRBD1. V gave up 1 base and J gave up 2 bases; unmatched junction bases: 7. This CDR3 spans 17 amino acids. Per the germline V gene, CDR1 is SGHAT and CDR2 is FQNNGV. The CDR3 coding sequence is TGTGCCAGCAGCTTAGTCAGGACAGGGGGCCTGGCCTACGAGCAGTACTTC. Amino acid sequence: CASSLVRTGGLAYEQYF.

This clone is medium-sized. Other DNA sequences in the sample encode the same CDR3. V and J are TRBV4-3 and TRBJ2-5; D perhaps matches TRBD2 (5 bases). The CDR3 runs 15 residues. CDR1 is LGHNA, CDR2 YSLEER, per germline. V lost 0 bases to trimming and J lost 1 base, with 9 bases between them. The CDR3 sequence: CASSQERGGQETQYF. CDR3 DNA: TGCGCCAGCAGCCAAGAACGGGGTGGCCAAGAGACCCAGTACTTC.

About this clone: At one boundary the junction diverges from the germline segment, which might be a read error. V usage is TRBV6-5 and J usage is TRBJ2-3; D unresolved. The germline gives CDR1 MNHEY, CDR2 SVGAGI. There are 14 residues in the CDR3. The CDR3 protein is CASIYLTFTDTQYF. CDR3 nucleotide sequence: TGTGCCAGCATTTACCTCACTTTCACAGATACGCAGTATTTT.

The rearrangement uses TRBV19 and TRBJ1-2, with TRBD1 identical over 7 bases. CDR3 length: 15 residues. V lost 6 bases and J lost 1; bases outside the gene matches: 8. Germline V CDR1 and CDR2: LNHDA, SQIVND (reference sequence). The CDR3 protein is CASRKTGAINYGYTF. The CDR3 coding sequence is TGTGCCAGTAGGAAAACAGGGGCGATTAACTATGGCTACACCTTC.

The rearrangement uses TRBV5-4 and TRBJ2-7; 9 positions match TRBD1. The CDR3 totals 15 residues. Germline V CDR1 and CDR2: SGHNT, YYREEE (reference sequence). V lost 5 bases to trimming and J lost 4 bases; unmatched junction nucleotides: 10. CDR3: CASRQDPGQGYEQYF. The CDR3 DNA sequence: TGTGCCAGCAGACAAGATCCGGGACAGGGTTACGAGCAGTACTTC.

The gene calls are TRBV4-3 and TRBJ1-1; D uncertain. Germline CDR1 reads LGHNA; CDR2 reads YSLEER. Trimming took off 0 bases at V and 4 bases at J, with 12 bases between the two ends. The CDR3 consists of 15 residues. The CDR3 region has the DNA TGCGCCAGCAGCCAAGATGTGGGGAGGAGCACTGAAGCTTTCTTT. Its protein is CASSQDVGRSTEAFF.

This clone was found once. The chain links TRBV11-2 to TRBJ2-7, with 10 bases fitting TRBD2. CDR1 and CDR2 from the germline V gene are SGHAT and FQNNGV. This CDR3 comprises 15 residues. The V segment lost 5 bases and the J segment 3 bases; nucleotides outside the gene matches: 7. Here the CDR3 DNA reads TGTGCCAGCAGCCCCCGGACTAGCGGCCTCTACGAGCAGTACTTC. Translated, it gives CASSPRTSGLYEQYF.

This clone counts as medium-sized. The chain uses TRBV12-5 and TRBJ1-5; no reliable D call. CDR1 is LGHNT and CDR2 is FRNRAP in the germline V gene. Between the trimmed V and J ends, which lost 5 bases and 2 bases, there was a span of 13 bases. The CDR3 extends over 15 amino acids. The CDR3 is CASGQTGVRNQPQHF. CDR3 nucleotide sequence: TGTGCTAGTGGTCAGACCGGAGTGCGCAATCAGCCCCAGCATTTT. The entire variable domain, with the rest obtained from reference TRBV12-5 and TRBJ1-5, is as follows: DARVTQTPRHKVTEMGQEVTMRCQPILGHNTVFWYRQTMMQGLELLAYFRNRAPLDDSGMPKDRFSAEMPDATLATLKIQPSEPRDSAVYFCASGQTGVRNQPQHFGDGTRLSIL.

The chain recombines TRBV7-2 with TRBJ1-5; unclear D gene. The CDR3 is 14 residues long. Germline CDR1 reads SGHTA; CDR2 reads FQGNSA. Deletions cut 5 bases from V and 0 bases from J, with 8 bases between. This CDR3 is CASSATNSNQPQHF. The CDR3 DNA is TGTGCCAGCAGCGCGACAAATAGCAATCAGCCCCAGCATTTT.

The chain uses TRBV12-5 and TRBJ2-1, with 7 bases fitting TRBD1. CDR1 is LGHNT and CDR2 is FRNRAP in the germline V gene. Unmatched junction bases numbered 5, after V lost 4 bases and J lost 8 bases. This CDR3 region has 13 residues. The CDR3 bases are TGTGCTAGTGGTTCCCGAACAGGGGATGAGCAGTTCTTC. Its protein product is CASGSRTGDEQFF.

The CDR3 loop reads CASSQDREAQNEQFF. CDR3 nucleotide sequence: TGCGCCAGCAGCCAAGATCGGGAGGCCCAGAATGAGCAGTTCTTC. The chain employs TRBV4-3 and TRBJ2-1, with 7 bases aligning to TRBD2. Germline V gene data show CDR1 as LGHNA and CDR2 as YSLEER. This CDR3 is built from 15 residues. The V gene end was trimmed by 0 bases and the J gene end by 7 bases; junction bases not matched to a gene: 6.

V is TRBV7-9 and J is TRBJ1-2; no reliable D call. The CDR3 is 16 amino acids. Germline V CDR1 and CDR2: SEHNR, FQNEAQ (reference sequence). The V end was cut by 0 bases, the J end by 2 bases, with 13 bases between. In nucleotides, the CDR3 is TGTGCCAGCAGCTTAGCAAATTTAACAATGAACTATGGCTACACCTTC. This codes for CASSLANLTMNYGYTF.

The V and J genes are TRBV6-1 and TRBJ1-1, with D possibly matching TRBD1 (5 bases). The germline V gene has CDR1 MNHNS and CDR2 SASEGT. CDR3 length: 12 amino acids. V was cut by 10 bases and J by 4 bases, with 13 bases left in between. This chain's CDR3 is CATLKGITEAFF. DNA of the CDR3: TGTGCCACCCTTAAGGGGATCACTGAAGCTTTCTTT.